This T cell receptor beta chain came from a study of cytomegalovirus exposure and HLA in healthy donors. Study as a whole: Caucasian-associated ancestry cluster membership applied to about 83% of a few hundred genotyped donors. Study-wide results and caveats: Researchers counted over 150 TCR beta chains as cytomegalovirus-associated.

A note on this clone: Antigen: not known.

Unmatched junction bases numbered 4, after V lost 1 base and J lost 0 bases. Germline CDR1 and CDR2: LNHNV and YYDKDF (reference sequence). The CDR3 loop spans 16 amino acids. Amplification used 60 Vbeta primers and 13 Jbeta primers. Sequenced by immunoSEQ multiplex PCR; TCRdb stores in-frame clones only, minus some. The sample comprises roughly 86,000 clones, roughly 60% of which are singletons, and around a fifth rests with the top ten. This receptor was taken from a woman aged 45-65 years in good health and CMV-seropositive. The chain carries TRBV15 and TRBJ2-3; 7 nucleotides match TRBD1. The sequenced material came from PBMCs. The CDR3, as DNA: TGTGCCACCAGCAGAGGGATGACAGGGAGCACAGATACGCAGTATTTT. Its protein product is CATSRGMTGSTDTQYF.